Following are 27 T cell receptor beta chains from one sample sequenced in a study of cytomegalovirus exposure and HLA in healthy donors. The PCR ran on 60 Vbeta and 13 Jbeta primers. Generated by immunoSEQ multiplex PCR, the TCRdb table keeps only in-frame clones and is missing some. Found here are about 60,000 clones, around 87% of them singletons; the top ten hold roughly 1.5%. Material: PBMCs. These receptor sequences come from a man younger than 35 in good health and CMV-seronegative.

The chain uses TRBV6-5 and TRBJ2-7; TRBD1 is a possible D gene (6 bases). V was trimmed by 6 bases and J by 6 bases, leaving 12 bases between them. Germline V gives CDR1 MNHEY, CDR2 SVGAGI. The CDR3 contains 12 residues. The CDR3 DNA is TGTGCCAGCAGGACACAGGGAATCGAGCAGTACTTC. It encodes CASRTQGIEQYF.

The V and J genes are TRBV7-2 and TRBJ2-7, with D unclear. The CDR3 contains 14 residues. V dropped 5 bases and J dropped 4 bases, with 15 bases sitting between them. From germline, CDR1 is SGHTA and CDR2 FQGNSA. The CDR3 region is CASSPGGAFYEQYF. The DNA for the CDR3 is TGTGCCAGCAGCCCAGGTGGCGCGTTTTACGAGCAGTACTTC.

The V call is TRBV7-8, the J call TRBJ2-1; 11 nucleotides match TRBD2. The CDR3 length is 15 residues. Losses at the gene ends were 6 bases for V and 9 bases for J; bases not matched to a gene: 10. Germline V gene lookup returns CDR1 SGHVS and CDR2 FQNEAQ. The CDR3 region is CASRLQVGLAAEQFF. Written as DNA, the CDR3 is TGTGCCAGCAGACTACAAGTGGGACTAGCGGCTGAGCAGTTCTTC.

DNA of the CDR3: TGTGCCAGCAGTGGGGGAGGAGGCAATCAGCCCCAGCATTTT. It yields the protein CASSGGGGNQPQHF. The chain uses TRBV6-5 and TRBJ1-5, with D tentatively TRBD1 (5 bases). The V and J ends lost 5 bases and 2 bases respectively, with 10 bases between them. The CDR3 consists of 14 residues. CDR1 MNHEY and CDR2 SVGAGI come from the germline V gene.

On this clone itself: One end of the junction varies from germline; a read error may be responsible. The chain has TRBV28 and TRBJ1-2; D is possibly TRBD1 (5 bases). The CDR3 length is 15 residues. Germline CDR1 reads MDHEN; CDR2 reads SYDVKM. The CDR3 sequence is CASSLGGTGSYSYTF. DNA for the CDR3: TGTGCCAGCAGTTTAGGTGGTACAGGCTCCTATAGCTACACCTTC.

V is TRBV9 and J is TRBJ1-1; the match to TRBD1 covers 10 bases. The CDR3 has 15 amino acids. Germline CDR1 is SGDLS and CDR2 is YYNGEE. V shed 1 base and J 4 bases; nucleotides not matched to a gene: 4. The CDR3 spells CASSVLDRGGTEAFF. The CDR3 nucleotides are TGTGCCAGCAGCGTACTGGACAGGGGGGGCACTGAAGCTTTCTTT. Supplemented by reference TRBV9 and TRBJ1-1, the full variable domain reads DSGVTQTPKHLITATGQRVTLRCSPRSGDLSVYWYQQSLDQGLQFLIQYYNGEERAKGNILERFSAQQFPDLHSELNLSSLELGDSALYFCASSVLDRGGTEAFFGQGTRLTVV.

This chain joins TRBV4-1 and TRBJ1-2; 9 bases agree with TRBD1. V lost 6 bases and J lost 0; bases outside the gene matches: 8. The length of the CDR3 is 16 residues. Germline V gene data show CDR1 as MGHRA and CDR2 as YSYEKL. This CDR3 reads CASSRGTGSSNYGYTF. The DNA for the CDR3 is TGCGCCAGCAGTCGGGGGACAGGGTCTTCTAACTATGGCTACACCTTC.

This rearrangement joins TRBV5-4 to TRBJ2-5, with TRBD1 identical over 10 bases. The germline CDR1 and CDR2 sequences are SGHNT and YYREEE (reference sequence). The ends lost 1 base at V and 4 bases at J; junction bases unmatched: 10. There are 17 residues in the CDR3. The CDR3 protein is CASSLRPGQGRSETQYF. In nucleotides, the CDR3 is TGTGCCAGCAGCTTGAGGCCGGGACAGGGGCGATCAGAGACCCAGTACTTC.

This chain uses TRBV9 with TRBJ2-7; 7 bases match TRBD2. Germline CDR1 reads SGDLS; CDR2 reads YYNGEE. This CDR3 is built from 15 residues. J gave up 4 bases and V 3 bases, and 10 bases lay outside the gene matches. Written as DNA, the CDR3 is TGTGCCAGCAGCGCCGGGACCGGCGGGGGTTACGAGCAGTACTTC. Translation: CASSAGTGGGYEQYF.

V is TRBV30 and J is TRBJ2-5; the D is unclear. This CDR3 contains 12 residues. The V end was cut by 2 bases, the J end by 7 bases, with 11 bases between. CDR1 and CDR2 (germline): GTSNPN, SVGIG (reference sequence). The CDR3 is CAWSTRPATQYF. The DNA of the CDR3 is TGTGCCTGGAGTACCAGGCCAGCGACCCAGTACTTC.

The chain links TRBV9 to TRBJ1-1; 7 bases line up with TRBD1. Germline loops: CDR1 SGDLS, CDR2 YYNGEE. The CDR3 length is 13 residues. Trimming took 3 bases from V and 2 from J; bases not matched to a gene: 1. CDR3 in amino acids: CASSGQGNTEAFF. CDR3 coding DNA: TGTGCCAGCAGCGGACAGGGTAACACTGAAGCTTTCTTT.

The V and J genes are TRBV4-2 and TRBJ2-1; 8 bases are shared with TRBD2. Germline lookup yields CDR1 LGHNA and CDR2 YNFKEQ. J was trimmed by 1 base and V by 4 bases; bases with no gene match: 6. This CDR3 spans 16 amino acids. CDR3: CASSLLAGSSYNEQFF. CDR3 nucleotide sequence: TGTGCCAGCAGCCTATTAGCGGGGTCATCCTACAATGAGCAGTTCTTC.

This clone was detected only once. This chain uses TRBV4-1 with TRBJ1-5; 7 nucleotides line up with TRBD1. J was trimmed by 11 bases and V by 1 base; bases with no gene match: 11. The CDR3 totals 15 residues. Germline V gives CDR1 MGHRA, CDR2 YSYEKL. The CDR3: CASSQVGQAIKAQHF. The CDR3 region has the DNA TGCGCCAGCAGCCAAGTTGGACAGGCAATAAAGGCCCAGCATTTT.

Of note for this clone: A read error may account for a junction end that differs from germline. The J gene is TRBJ2-5, the V gene TRBV4-1; 11 nucleotides align to TRBD2. Germline assignment: CDR1 MGHRA and CDR2 YSYEKL. CDR3 length equals 16 residues. The CDR3 nucleotides read TGCGTCAGCAGCATGCAGACTAGCGGGGTAGGGAAGACCCAGTACTTC. As protein: CVSSMQTSGVGKTQYF.

This chain connects TRBV5-4 to TRBJ2-7, with 10 bases lining up with TRBD1. Trimming at V came to 3 bases and at J to 2 bases, leaving 5 bases not matched to a gene. Germline CDR1 reads SGHNT; CDR2 reads YYREEE (reference sequence). The CDR3 is 15 amino acids. The CDR3 reads CASSWAGQGPYEQYF. CDR3 nucleotide sequence: TGTGCCAGCAGCTGGGCGGGACAGGGGCCCTACGAGCAGTACTTC.

The rearrangement uses TRBV27 and TRBJ1-2; possible D gene TRBD1, 6 bases. V shed 4 bases and J shed 5 bases, with 14 bases lying between them. This CDR3 contains 14 residues. Germline assignment: CDR1 MNHEY and CDR2 SMNVEV (reference sequence). The CDR3 DNA sequence: TGTGCCAGCAGTTGGGGCCAACAGGGTTATGGCTACACCTTC. Translated: CASSWGQQGYGYTF.

This chain connects TRBV7-2 to TRBJ2-6; weak D call: TRBD1 (5 bases). The CDR3 consists of 15 residues. CDR1 is SGHTA and CDR2 is FQGNSA in the germline V gene. The V end was cut by 5 bases, the J end by 1 base, with 9 bases between. The CDR3 sequence is CASSIDSSGANVLTF. The CDR3 bases are TGTGCCAGCAGCATAGACAGTTCTGGGGCCAACGTCCTGACTTTC.

A few counts support this clone. The chain is built from TRBV5-4 and TRBJ2-7; 12 bases are a match to TRBD1. Germline lookup yields CDR1 SGHNT and CDR2 YYREEE (reference sequence). The CDR3 covers 15 residues. J lost 5 bases, V lost 0 bases, and 3 bases had no gene match. CDR3 amino acids: CASSLDGTGGHEQYF. The DNA of the CDR3 is TGTGCCAGCAGCTTGGATGGGACAGGGGGCCACGAGCAGTACTTC.

The rearrangement joins TRBV15 to TRBJ2-5; TRBD2 is a possible D gene (6 bases). V was cut by 0 bases and J by 5 bases, with 16 bases left in between. Per germline, CDR1 LNHNV and CDR2 YYDKDF (reference sequence). This CDR3 has 16 amino acids. Written as DNA, the CDR3 is TGTGCCACCAGCAGAGATCTAGGGGCGGCGGGGGAGACCCAGTACTTC. It codes for CATSRDLGAAGETQYF.

The V and J genes are TRBV30 and TRBJ1-4, with TRBD1 identical over 7 bases. CDR3 size: 14 residues. V was pared by 4 bases and J by 0 bases, with 2 bases of the junction left unmatched. The V gene's germline CDR1 is GTSNPN and CDR2 SVGIG (reference sequence). The CDR3 bases are TGTGCCTGGACCCAGGGGGCAACTAATGAAAAACTGTTTTTT. This gives the protein CAWTQGATNEKLFF.

The J gene is TRBJ2-7, the V gene TRBV5-1, with TRBD1 identical over 9 bases. The CDR3 length is 12 residues. CDR1 SGHRS and CDR2 YFSETQ come from the germline V gene. V was clipped by 2 bases and J by 6 bases; unmatched bases: 0. The CDR3 region has the DNA TGCGCCAGCAGCTTACAGGGGGCCGAGCAGTACTTC. Translation: CASSLQGAEQYF.

Comment on this clone: The junction departs from germline at one end; a sequencing error may be responsible. V and J are TRBV7-7 and TRBJ2-5; the match to TRBD2 covers 12 bases. CDR1 and CDR2 (germline): SSHAT, FNYEAQ (reference sequence). The CDR3 covers 14 residues. This chain's CDR3 is CASSPTSGGETQYF. In nucleotides, the CDR3 is TGTGCTAGCAGCCCCACTAGCGGGGGGGAGACCCAGTACTTC.

The V call is TRBV27, the J call TRBJ1-2; 7 bases are shared with TRBD1. The length of the CDR3 is 13 residues. Per germline, CDR1 MNHEY and CDR2 SMNVEV (reference sequence). V dropped 4 bases and J dropped 4; count of bases not matched to a gene: 3. The DNA for the CDR3 is TGTGCCAGCAGTTCACAGGGGACCTATGGCTACACCTTC. The encoded protein is CASSSQGTYGYTF.

The chain has TRBV7-2 and TRBJ1-1; D remains unclear. V lost 4 bases and J lost 4, with 16 bases in between. Germline V CDR1 and CDR2: SGHTA, FQGNSA. The CDR3 length is 15 residues. The CDR3 coding sequence is TGTGCCAGCAGCTCGAGAACCCCCTGGGCCACTGAAGCTTTCTTT. It yields the protein CASSSRTPWATEAFF. Full variable domain (outside the CDR3, taken from reference TRBV7-2 and TRBJ1-1): GAGVSQSPSNKVTEKGKDVELRCDPISGHTALYWYRQSLGQGLEFLIYFQGNSAPDKSGLPSDRFSAERTGGSVSTLTIQRTQQEDSAVYLCASSSRTPWATEAFFGQGTRLTVV.

As DNA, the CDR3 is TGTGCCAGCCCCCCCGTCGGGGTTCAGAACACTGAAGCTTTCTTT. Translation gives CASPPVGVQNTEAFF. This rearrangement joins TRBV28 to TRBJ1-1; D gene uncertain. The CDR3 consists of 15 residues. The germline V gene encodes CDR1 MDHEN and CDR2 SYDVKM. The V end was cut by 8 bases, the J end by 1 base, with 17 bases between.

V gene TRBV18 combines with J gene TRBJ1-2, with 7 bases fitting TRBD1. CDR1 KGHSH and CDR2 LQKENI come from the germline V gene. With V trimmed by 0 bases and J by 4 bases, 2 bases remained unmatched. CDR3 size: 14 residues. In DNA, the CDR3 is TGTGCCAGCTCACCACCGGGACAGTTCTATGGCTACACCTTC. Translated, it gives CASSPPGQFYGYTF. Complete variable domain (other parts from reference TRBV18 and TRBJ1-2): NAGVMQNPRHLVRRRGQEARLRCSPMKGHSHVYWYRQLPEEGLKFMVYLQKENIIDESGMPKERFSAEFPKEGPSILRIQQVVRGDSAAYFCASSPPGQFYGYTFGSGTRLTVV.

The chain joins TRBV5-4 to TRBJ1-4; the D gene is possibly TRBD1 (5 bases). Germline lookup yields CDR1 SGHNT and CDR2 YYREEE (reference sequence). The germline V and J ends were trimmed by 2 bases and 7 bases, with 12 bases remaining between them. This CDR3 is built from 14 residues. CDR3 in DNA: TGTGCCAGCAGCTTCTCGGGGGGGGGTGAAAAACTGTTTTTT. It translates to CASSFSGGGEKLFF.